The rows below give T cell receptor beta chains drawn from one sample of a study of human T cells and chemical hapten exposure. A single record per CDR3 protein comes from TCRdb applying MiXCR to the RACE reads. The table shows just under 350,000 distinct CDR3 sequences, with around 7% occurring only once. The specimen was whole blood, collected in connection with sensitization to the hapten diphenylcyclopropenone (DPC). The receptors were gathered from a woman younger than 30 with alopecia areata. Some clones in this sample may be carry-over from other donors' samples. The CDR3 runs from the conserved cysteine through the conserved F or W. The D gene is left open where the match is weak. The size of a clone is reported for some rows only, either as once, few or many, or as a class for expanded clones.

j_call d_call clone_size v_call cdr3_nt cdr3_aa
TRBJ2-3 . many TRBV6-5 TGTGCCAGCAGTGAACGGGACATAAGTGCAGATACGCAGTATTTT CASSERDISADTQYF
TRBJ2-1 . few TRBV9 TGTGCCAGCAGCGCCGGGATCGTTCATTACAATGAGCAGTTCTTC CASSAGIVHYNEQFF
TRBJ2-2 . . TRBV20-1 TGCAGTGCCCCCCTCGGAGGGGGCAACGGGGAGCTGTTTTTT CSAPLGGGNGELFF
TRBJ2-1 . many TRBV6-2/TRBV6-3 TGTGCCAGCAGTTACACCCGTATCGGGCAGTTCTTC CASSYTRIGQFF
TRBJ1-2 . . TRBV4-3 TGCGCCAGCAGCCAAGATCCCAGGGCTGCTAACTATGGCTACACCTTC CASSQDPRAANYGYTF
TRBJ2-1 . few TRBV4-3 TGCGCCAGCAGCCAAGAGGTTGGACAGGGAGGGACCAATGAGCAGTTCTTC CASSQEVGQGGTNEQFF
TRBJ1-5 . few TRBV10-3 TGTGCCATCAGTAGGGGAGGCCCCCAGAGGCAGCCCCAGCATTTT CAISRGGPQRQPQHF
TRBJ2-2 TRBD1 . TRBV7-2 TGTGCCAGCAGTTTCGTGACAGGGTCCACCGGGGAGCTGTTTTTT CASSFVTGSTGELFF
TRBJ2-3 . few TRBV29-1 TGCAGCGTTGAAGATCGCCCGTCAGATACGCAGTATTTT CSVEDRPSDTQYF
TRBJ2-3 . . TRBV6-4 TGTGCCAGCAGTGACAGGGTACAGGGTAACCAGTATTTT CASSDRVQGNQYF
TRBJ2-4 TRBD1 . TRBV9 TGTGCCAGCAGCGTAGACAGGGGAAACATTCAGTACTTC CASSVDRGNIQYF
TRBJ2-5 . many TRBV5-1 TGCGCCAGCCGACCTCTTGGGACTCAGCAAGAGACCCAGTACTTC CASRPLGTQQETQYF
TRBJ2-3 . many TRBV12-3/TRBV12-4 TGTGCCAGCAGTTTAGGGGATGGCACAGATACGCAGTATTTT CASSLGDGTDTQYF
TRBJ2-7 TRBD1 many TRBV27 TGTGCCAGCAGGACAACAGGGGGTTGGGGGGAGCAGTACTTC CASRTTGGWGEQYF
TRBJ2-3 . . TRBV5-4 TGTGCCAGCAGCTTGGGAGCGGTTACTAGCACAGATACGCAGTATTTT CASSLGAVTSTDTQYF
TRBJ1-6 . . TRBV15 TGTGCCACCAGCACTGGGGATAATTCACCCCTCCACTTT CATSTGDNSPLHF
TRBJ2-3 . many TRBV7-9 TGTGCCAGCAGCCTGGGGGCTACGCAGTATTTT CASSLGATQYF
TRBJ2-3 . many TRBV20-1 TGCAGTGCGTCGAACACCCAACGTAGCACAGATACGCAGTATTTT CSASNTQRSTDTQYF
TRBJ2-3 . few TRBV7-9 TGTGCCAGCAGCTTAGTCGGCGGGGTTCTTAGCACAGATACGCAGTATTTT CASSLVGGVLSTDTQYF
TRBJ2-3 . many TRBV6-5 TGTGCCAGCAGTTACGGTCTTTATGTCACAGATACGCAGTATTTT CASSYGLYVTDTQYF
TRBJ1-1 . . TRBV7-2 TGTGCCAGCAGCTCCCGACCGGGGGTTACTGAAGCTTTCTTT CASSSRPGVTEAFF
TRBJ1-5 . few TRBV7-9 TGTGCCAGCAGCCCACAGGGTTGGGGCAATCAGCCCCAGCATTTT CASSPQGWGNQPQHF
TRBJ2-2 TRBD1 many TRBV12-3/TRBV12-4 TGTGCCAGCACTCCCGGGACAGGGGCCGGGGAGCTGTTTTTT CASTPGTGAGELFF
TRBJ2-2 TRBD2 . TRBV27 TGTGCCAGCAGTTTCCCCACTGGTAGCGGGGGGGCCCTTACCGGGGAGCTGTTTTTT CASSFPTGSGGALTGELFF
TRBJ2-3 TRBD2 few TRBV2 TGTGCCAGCAGTGATGGGAGGGTAGGAGATACGCAGTATTTT CASSDGRVGDTQYF
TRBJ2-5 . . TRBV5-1 TGCGCCAGCAGCTTATCCTCCGAGACCCAGTACTTC CASSLSSETQYF
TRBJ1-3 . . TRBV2 TGTGCCAGCAATGGCCTCAGCTCTGGAAACACCATATATTTT CASNGLSSGNTIYF
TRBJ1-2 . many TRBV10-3 TGTGCCATCAGTGAGGCGACAGTTAACTATGGCTACACCTTC CAISEATVNYGYTF
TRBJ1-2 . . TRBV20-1 TGCAGTGCTGGGCGCTACACCTTC CSAGRYTF
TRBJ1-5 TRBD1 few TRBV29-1 TGCAGCGTTGAGGAGGGGGACAGGGTGTATTTT CSVEEGDRVYF
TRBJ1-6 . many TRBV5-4 TGTGCCAGCAGCTTGGAGGGCAATTCACCCCTCCACTTT CASSLEGNSPLHF
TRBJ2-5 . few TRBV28 TGTGCCAGCAGTCCTCATGACGGAGAGGAGACCCAGTACTTC CASSPHDGEETQYF
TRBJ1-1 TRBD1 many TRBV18 TGTGCCAGCTCCGGAGGGACAGGGAGGATGAACACTGAAGCTTTCTTT CASSGGTGRMNTEAFF
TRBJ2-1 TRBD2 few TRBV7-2 TGTGCCAGCAGCTTATCGTGGACTAGCCACAATGAGCAGTTCTTC CASSLSWTSHNEQFF
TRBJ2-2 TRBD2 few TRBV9 TGTGCCAGCAGCCTGGGACTAGCGGGGGGTTTCACCGGGGAGCTGTTTTTT CASSLGLAGGFTGELFF